This T cell receptor (beta chain) comes out of a study of T cells in Graves' hyperthyroidism and ophthalmopathy. Regarding the study as a whole: Ophthalmopathy prediction by the model preceded onset by a median approximately six months.

Enrolled ophthalmopathy patients presented with a Clinical Activity Score of at least 3, a NOSPECS grade of at least 4, and disease duration under 3 months. Fresh 10 ml peripheral blood yielded PBMCs. Amplification targeted TCR beta CDR3 regions from RNA transcripts. When the TCR CDR3 underwent first-round RT-PCR, the HTBI primer set was used. TCRdb re-derived calls from the multiplex PCR reads in MiXCR, one entry per CDR3 protein. The profile covers under 550,000 distinct CDR3 sequences, with approximately 20% appearing a single time and roughly 50% taken by the ten largest. The CDR3 is 14 residues long. Per germline, CDR1 SNHLY and CDR2 FYNNEI. Note on this clonotype: Antigen unknown. Since a much larger clone is just one base distant, this may be a read error.

The clonotype originates from a man aged 35 to 55 with Graves' ophthalmopathy. The V and J genes are TRBV2 and TRBJ2-3; D is unresolved. With the DNA end fitting TRBJ1-5 better, the J assignment may be wrong. Source material: blood. DNA for the CDR3: TGTGCCAGCATGGAGCGGGAGTTCACAGATACGCAGCATTTT. Amino acids: CASMEREFTDTQHF.